This T cell receptor beta chain originates from a study of blood T cells in healthy people across ages (dated by TCRdb to the mid-2010s). With respect to the entire study: Template switching captured roughly one uniquely barcoded TCR beta cDNA molecule per two T cells in model experiments. Using the same blood draw, the study looked at two additional independent replicas of 1 million unique cDNA reads for two donors, one aged 18 to 30 and the other aged 80 or older. Donors were grouped into four age groups: young (average roughly 16 years), middle-aged (approximately 41), aged (around 62) and long-lived (82). Using deep sequencing normalized with unique cDNA molecular identifiers, the study measured how TCR beta repertoire diversity changes with age. To avoid experimental bias, donors of different ages were randomly spread across the sequencing lanes.

General study outcomes and caveats: As age increased, observed TCR beta diversity per million T cells dropped in a roughly linear way, and a significant reduction was already evident by age about 36. There was a strong correlation between observed TCR beta diversity and the percentage of naive T cells measured by flow cytometry. Estimates of total diversity based on one million sequenced T cells were considered lower bounds and underestimates. Because profiling used bulk unsorted PBMCs, naive and antigen-experienced compartments could not be compared conclusively. The long-lived group showed more naive CD4+ T cells, fewer expanded clones and increased TCR diversity than the aged group, suggesting age selection. Donor CMV infection status was unknown, potentially confounding age-related changes in expanded clonotypes.

In this sample, this clonotype turned up a few times. Its target antigen remains unknown. Per-base quality was not reported, and no clone a single base away is much larger than it. The library was made by 5' RACE. TCRdb names Illumina HiSeq 2500 as the instrument used. A second PCR of 7 to 11 cycles was run with a J-beta primer mix and a sample-barcoded 5' primer. Each TCR beta cDNA molecule received a unique molecular identifier from a template-switch 5' adaptor carrying 12 random nucleotides. Each sample yielded at least 2.5 million CDR3-containing paired-end reads. The Mint cDNA synthesis kit, primed by a TRBC-specific oligonucleotide, was used to synthesize first-strand cDNA from all RNA. All cDNA was treated with uracil-DNA glycosylase and then went through a first 18-cycle PCR with the universal primers M1SS and BC2_uni_R. The published analysis was carried out like this. For normalization, 1 million high-quality reads were randomly selected from each sample, with every read carrying a distinct molecular identifier. Instead of being binned into consensus sequences, reads that shared molecular identifiers were thrown out. CDR3 identification, clonotype clustering and error correction used MiTCR with a Q25 quality threshold and the strictest error-elimination algorithm. Lower-bound total TCR beta diversity was estimated with a nonparametric unseen species model using Euler transformation. TCRdb redid the processing of the public reads, applying fastp at Q25 and MiXCR, and retained in-frame beta chains. Every distinct CDR3 protein forms one entry, paired with its most common genes and DNA. The V and J calls were determined by TCRdb, not by the authors. This sample is represented by 1,500,000 or so distinct CDR3 sequences; roughly 43% of them were singletons. The top ten hold less than 5% of the sample.

The 39 donors, aged roughly 6 to 100 years, were systemically healthy Caucasian individuals from Russia. Each donor gave 8 to 10 milliliters of peripheral blood, collected into EDTA-treated Vacutainer tubes. Ficoll-Paque density-gradient centrifugation was used to isolate PBMCs, with at least 7 million per sample. Total RNA, at least 5 micrograms per sample, was extracted from PBMCs with Trizol reagent. The percentages of naive CD45RAhigh/CD27high T cells were determined by flow cytometry on a PBMC aliquot from every donor. CDR1 and CDR2, per the germline V gene (reference sequence), are DFQATT and SNEGSKA. The germline V and J ends show losses of 3 bases and 4 bases respectively, and no gene match explains 15 bases of the junction. The CDR3 spans 16 residues, from the cysteine through the phenylalanine. Only the CDR3 DNA stays, 48 bases, in frame from base 1.

The material sequenced was blood. This clonotype was obtained from a young woman in good health. The chain was built from TRBV20-1 and TRBJ2-7; TRBD2 agrees with 7 junctional bases. For the CDR3, the sequence is CSASSISGMGLYEQYF. The DNA reads TGCAGTGCTAGTAGTATTAGCGGCATGGGACTATACGAGCAGTACTTC.